Below, 25 T cell receptor beta chains from the same sample are listed, as sequenced in a study of T cell responses to AZD1222 COVID-19 vaccine. TCRdb keeps only in-frame clones here, not all; method: immunoSEQ multiplex PCR. The data hold roughly 160,000 clones, with around 89% observed a single time. Here the sequenced sample was peripheral blood, taken 28 days after the second AZD1222 dose. These receptors were obtained from an adult who received the AZD1222 COVID-19 vaccine.

The CDR3 reads CAWSELAQTSDTQYF. The CDR3 coding sequence is TGTGCCTGGAGTGAGCTCGCCCAAACTTCAGATACGCAGTATTTT. This sequence joins TRBV30 and TRBJ2-3; no definite D call. Trimming took off 1 base at V and 4 bases at J, with 15 bases between the two ends. Germline CDR1 reads GTSNPN; CDR2 reads SVGIG (reference sequence). The CDR3 sequence is 15 residues long.

The chain carries TRBV4-3 and TRBJ2-2, with 7 bases identical to TRBD2. The CDR3 has 16 residues. Germline trimming cut 0 bases from V and 3 bases from J; bases unmatched to any gene: 4. Germline CDR1 and CDR2: LGHNA and YSLEER. Here the CDR3 DNA reads TGCGCCAGCAGCCAAGATCGGGGGGATTACACCGGGGAGCTGTTTTTT. It yields the protein CASSQDRGDYTGELFF.

This rearrangement joins TRBV7-9 to TRBJ2-1, with 8 nucleotides matching TRBD1. This CDR3 comprises 14 residues. V shed 5 bases and J 6 bases; nucleotides not matched to a gene: 6. Germline loops: CDR1 SEHNR, CDR2 FQNEAQ (reference sequence). CDR3 in amino acids: CASSSTGTGNEQFF. In DNA form, the CDR3 reads TGTGCCAGCAGCAGTACAGGGACAGGCAATGAGCAGTTCTTC.

The chain links TRBV27 to TRBJ1-1; weak D call: TRBD1 (6 bases). This CDR3 spans 15 amino acids. V was trimmed by 5 bases and J by 1 base, leaving 14 bases between them. Per the germline V gene, CDR1 is MNHEY and CDR2 is SMNVEV (reference sequence). Here the CDR3 DNA reads TGTGCCAGCAGTCGAGACCCGGACAGGAACACTGAAGCTTTCTTT. Its translation: CASSRDPDRNTEAFF.

The chain links TRBV11-2 to TRBJ1-2; perhaps TRBD1 as D (5 bases). Looked up from germline, CDR1 is SGHAT and CDR2 is FQNNGV. The V end lost 4 bases, the J end lost 9 bases, and 15 bases lay between the germline ends. There are 13 residues in the CDR3. The chain's CDR3 is CASSSEGVGSYTF. Written as DNA, the CDR3 is TGTGCCAGCAGCTCCGAAGGGGTTGGGAGCTACACCTTC.

The V and J genes are TRBV11-3 and TRBJ2-1, with TRBD2 identical over 11 bases. The CDR3 runs 17 residues. Germline V CDR1 and CDR2: SGHNT, YENEEA. Unmatched junction bases numbered 7, after V lost 1 base and J lost 5 bases. CDR3 loop: CASSLGTTSGTDNEQFF. Here the CDR3 DNA reads TGTGCCAGCAGCTTAGGGACGACTAGCGGGACAGACAATGAGCAGTTCTTC.

This clone has only one observation. The chain has TRBV27 and TRBJ2-3; TRBD1 matches at 7 bases. With 2 bases clipped from V and 2 bases from J, the junction kept 4 bases outside the gene matches. The CDR3 has 15 residues. Germline CDR1 is MNHEY and CDR2 is SMNVEV (reference sequence). CDR3 loop: CASSLEGAYTDTQYF. The CDR3, as DNA: TGTGCCAGCAGTTTAGAGGGGGCCTACACAGATACGCAGTATTTT.

The V gene is TRBV7-9, the J gene TRBJ2-7, with D tentatively TRBD1 (6 bases). V shed 2 bases and J shed 6 bases, with 11 bases lying between them. Germline loops: CDR1 SEHNR, CDR2 FQNEAQ (reference sequence). The CDR3 runs to 13 residues. CDR3 amino acids: CASSLTPGAEQYF. CDR3 DNA: TGTGCCAGCAGCTTAACTCCAGGGGCCGAGCAGTACTTC.

J is TRBJ1-1 and V is TRBV30; D call uncertain. The CDR3 spans 12 residues. Trimming removed 1 base from V and 1 base from J, with 4 bases in between. The germline V gene encodes CDR1 GTSNPN and CDR2 SVGIG (reference sequence). CDR3 loop: CAWSEENTEAFF. CDR3 in DNA: TGTGCCTGGAGTGAAGAGAACACTGAAGCTTTCTTT.

This clone was observed once. Germline and junction disagree at one end, which may indicate a read error. The chain has TRBV2 and TRBJ1-1; 7 bases align to TRBD1. CDR1 is SNHLY and CDR2 is FYNNEI in the germline V gene. The CDR3 is 15 residues long. CDR3 coding DNA: TGTGCCAGCAGTGAAGCAGGACAGGCGTTTGGACCAGTTGTCTTT. Amino acid sequence: CASSEAGQAFGPVVF.

This clone was recorded once. The rearrangement links TRBV12-3 or TRBV12-4 to TRBJ1-5; D ambiguous. There are 13 residues in the CDR3. Trimming removed 4 bases at V and 2 bases at J, with 6 bases between. The CDR3 spells CASSWSGNQPQHF. CDR3 bases: TGTGCCAGCAGTTGGTCCGGCAATCAGCCCCAGCATTTT.

This clone was counted a single time. The V and J genes are TRBV5-8 and TRBJ2-7, with D maybe TRBD2 (6 bases). This CDR3 comprises 16 residues. V shed 5 bases and J shed 1 base, with 19 bases lying between them. The V gene's germline CDR1 is SGHTS and CDR2 YDEGEE. CDR3 DNA: TGTGCCAGCAGTATTGGGGAGGTGGGTTTTTCCTACGAGCAGTACTTC. This translates into CASSIGEVGFSYEQYF.

This chain's CDR3 is CASSRQGSTDTQYF. CDR3 in DNA: TGTGCCAGCTCCCGACAGGGGAGCACAGATACGCAGTATTTT. The J gene is TRBJ2-3, the V gene TRBV18, with 8 bases aligning to TRBD1. The CDR3 extends over 14 amino acids. Germline V gene data show CDR1 as KGHSH and CDR2 as LQKENI. Germline trimming cut 6 bases from V and 0 bases from J; bases unmatched to any gene: 2.

This chain uses TRBV7-6 with TRBJ1-2; 10 bases fit TRBD1. V lost 7 bases to trimming and J lost 2 bases; unmatched junction nucleotides: 7. CDR1 SGHVS and CDR2 FNYEAQ come from the germline V gene. The CDR3 contains 15 residues. Here the CDR3 DNA reads TGTGCCAGCACCAAGGGACAGGGGCGGAACTATGGCTACACCTTC. Amino acid sequence: CASTKGQGRNYGYTF.

The V call is TRBV11-2, the J call TRBJ1-2, with a tentative D call TRBD1 (5 bases). Germline lookup yields CDR1 SGHAT and CDR2 FQNNGV. V lost 4 bases, J lost 2 bases, and 17 bases lay in between. This CDR3 spans 16 amino acids. The CDR3 DNA sequence: TGTGCCAGCAGCTCCATCACCGGGACGGGGAACTATGGCTACACCTTC. The encoded protein is CASSSITGTGNYGYTF.

The chain employs TRBV30 and TRBJ1-6; no firm D call. CDR1 is GTSNPN and CDR2 is SVGIG in the germline V gene (reference sequence). V dropped 0 bases and J dropped 6 bases, with 9 bases sitting between them. The CDR3 totals 14 residues. Here the CDR3 reads CAWSVDGLNSPLHF. The DNA for the CDR3 is TGTGCCTGGAGTGTAGATGGGCTTAATTCACCCCTCCACTTT.

The rearrangement uses TRBV6-5 and TRBJ2-2; 8 bases map to TRBD1. Trimming cost V 6 bases and J 3 bases; bases outside gene matches: 6. The CDR3 is 15 residues long. The germline gives CDR1 MNHEY, CDR2 SVGAGI. CDR3 coding DNA: TGTGCCAGCAGATCAGGGGGCGCCGACACCGGGGAGCTGTTTTTT. It yields the protein CASRSGGADTGELFF.

The genes are TRBV10-3 and TRBJ2-1; the D is unclear. Germline assignment: CDR1 ENHRY and CDR2 SYGVKD. This CDR3 comprises 14 residues. Trimming took 6 bases from V and 5 from J, leaving 14 bases between them. CDR3: CAISTSSENNEQFF. CDR3 bases: TGTGCCATCAGCACTTCATCGGAAAACAATGAGCAGTTCTTC.

The V call is TRBV11-3, the J call TRBJ2-2, with a possible D match to TRBD1 (5 bases). V was trimmed by 1 base and J by 4 bases, leaving 13 bases between them. This CDR3 has 16 residues. The germline V gene has CDR1 SGHNT and CDR2 YENEEA. The CDR3 DNA reads TGTGCCAGCAGCTTAGGGGCCCGAAGGGGCACCGGGGAGCTGTTTTTT. Its translation is CASSLGARRGTGELFF.

This clone came up once. The V and J genes are TRBV7-3 and TRBJ2-1; the match to TRBD2 covers 8 bases. This CDR3 spans 15 amino acids. V was clipped by 5 bases and J by 4 bases; unmatched bases: 7. CDR1 SGHTA and CDR2 FQGTGA come from the germline V gene. DNA of the CDR3: TGTGCCAGCAGCCGGCGGGGGGCCTTTTACAATGAGCAGTTCTTC. It codes for CASSRRGAFYNEQFF.

The J gene is TRBJ2-5, the V gene TRBV28; TRBD1 matches at 8 bases. The CDR3 runs 12 residues. Germline V gene sequence: CDR1 MDHEN, CDR2 SYDVKM. V lost 8 bases and J lost 2; bases outside the gene matches: 1. CDR3 DNA sequence: TGTGCCAGCGGGACAGGTCAAGAGACCCAGTACTTC. Protein product: CASGTGQETQYF.

The V call is TRBV2, the J call TRBJ1-1; D may be TRBD1 (6 bases). Deletions cut 6 bases from V and 8 bases from J, with 13 bases between. The germline V gene has CDR1 SNHLY and CDR2 FYNNEI. There are 12 residues in the CDR3. CDR3 amino acids: CASRLGGLEAFF. The CDR3 nucleotides read TGTGCCAGCAGGCTAGGGGGTTTGGAAGCTTTCTTT.

This chain links TRBV2 with TRBJ1-3; no definite D call. Trimming stripped 7 bases from V and 0 bases from J, with 13 bases between. The CDR3 is made up of 15 amino acids. Germline CDR1 SNHLY, CDR2 FYNNEI. For the CDR3, the DNA is TGTGCCAGCACCGGCCACAACGACTCTGGAAACACCATATATTTT. Translating gives CASTGHNDSGNTIYF.

The chain combines TRBV2 with TRBJ1-6, with D perhaps TRBD1 (5 bases). CDR1 is SNHLY, CDR2 FYNNEI, per germline. The CDR3 is made up of 15 amino acids. V dropped 4 bases and J dropped 9 bases, with 16 bases sitting between them. CDR3 nucleotide sequence: TGTGCCAGCAGTGTGAGGGCAGGGATCGGTTCACCCCTCCACTTT. It specifies CASSVRAGIGSPLHF.

The rearrangement uses TRBV11-2 and TRBJ2-7; 11 bases are shared with TRBD2. The CDR3 sequence is 16 residues long. The V segment lost 5 bases and the J segment 3 bases; nucleotides outside the gene matches: 9. Germline values: CDR1 SGHAT, CDR2 FQNNGV. The DNA for the CDR3 is TGTGCCAGCAGCCGGCTCCAAGGGACTAGCGGCTACGAGCAGTACTTC. This translates into CASSRLQGTSGYEQYF.